This T cell receptor beta chain was sequenced in a study of human T cells and chemical hapten exposure. Time point specified: patch test 2, 6 weeks after DPC sensitization. Treatment reported: therapeutic diphenylcyclopropenone sensitization with weekly scalp DPC. CDR1 LGHNA and CDR2 YSLEER come from the germline V gene. The CDR3 runs 15 residues. V dropped 1 base and J dropped 2 bases, with 8 bases sitting between them. The table lists this clonotype with many counts. TCRdb processed the RACE reads anew with MiXCR; each CDR3 protein has one entry. There are tens of thousands of distinct CDR3 sequences in the sample; about a tenth occur only once, and around 2.5% lies in the top ten.

The source is a woman in her twenties or thirties with alopecia areata. Some clones in this sample may be carry-over from other donors' samples. The specimen was whole blood, collected in connection with sensitization to the hapten diphenylcyclopropenone (DPC). The chain employs TRBV4-3 and TRBJ2-2; no reliable D call. CDR3 DNA: TGCGCCAGCAGCCAAGGGCTCGAAAACACCGGGGAGCTGTTTTTT. This sequence encodes CASSQGLENTGELFF.